Below, 7 T cell receptor beta chains from the same sample are listed, as sequenced in a study of Graves' ophthalmopathy and Graves' hyperthyroidism. Amplified material comprised TCR beta CDR3 regions derived from RNA transcripts. Following a first-round RT-PCR that used HTBI primers, a second-round multiplex PCR was carried out. TCRdb re-called the multiplex PCR reads through MiXCR, storing one row per CDR3 protein. The sample lists some 370,000 distinct CDR3 sequences, roughly 15% seen once, with 2.4% in the top ten. The sequenced sample consisted of peripheral blood. Receptors originate from an adult woman with stable Graves' hyperthyroidism.

Many counts were recorded for this clonotype. The J gene is TRBJ1-5, the V gene TRBV9; D perhaps matches TRBD1 (5 bases). Germline values: CDR1 SGDLS, CDR2 YYNGEE. V lost 4 bases and J lost 1, with 9 bases in between. This CDR3 has 14 residues. Here the CDR3 reads CASSKRDSNQPQHF. The CDR3 bases are TGTGCCAGCAGCAAGCGGGACAGCAATCAGCCCCAGCATTTT.

This clonotype was picked up many times. The CDR3 sequence is CASRPGTGGETQYF. CDR3 sequence (DNA): TGTGCCAGCAGGCCCGGGACAGGGGGGGAGACCCAGTACTTC. This chain joins TRBV12-3 or TRBV12-4 and TRBJ2-5; the match to TRBD1 covers 11 bases. V gave up 6 bases and J gave up 5 bases; unmatched junction bases: 5. CDR3 size: 14 residues.

Many counts were recorded for this clonotype. The junction and the germline gene differ at one end; a read error may be behind it. The DNA for the CDR3 is TGTGCCAGCAGTCCAAGACTAGAACCCTACGTGCAGTACTTC. Encoded protein: CASSPRLEPYVQYF. This chain connects TRBV6-2 or TRBV6-3 to TRBJ2-7; D is possibly TRBD2 (6 bases). CDR1 and CDR2 (germline): MNHEY, SVGEGT. The CDR3 is 14 residues long.

Ten or more counts support this clonotype. The chain has TRBV5-1 and TRBJ2-7, with 11 positions matching TRBD2. The CDR3 contains 17 residues. Germline assignment: CDR1 SGHRS and CDR2 YFSETQ. Trimming took 0 bases from V and 2 from J; bases not matched to a gene: 7. CDR3 in amino acids: CASSLAGGTSGTYEQYF. CDR3 nucleotides: TGCGCCAGCAGCTTGGCCGGGGGGACTAGCGGTACCTACGAGCAGTACTTC. The whole variable domain, remainder taken from reference TRBV5-1 and TRBJ2-7, is KAGVTQTPRYLIKTRGQQVTLSCSPISGHRSVSWYQQTPGQGLQFLFEYFSETQRNKGNFPGRFSGRQFSNSRSEMNVSTLELGDSALYLCASSLAGGTSGTYEQYFGPGTRLTVT.

This clonotype was counted many times. The chain employs TRBV20-1 and TRBJ2-7; 13 positions agree with TRBD2. Germline-derived CDR1 and CDR2 are DFQATT and SNEGSKA (reference sequence). The CDR3 runs to 15 residues. Losses at the gene ends were 4 bases for V and 2 bases for J; bases not matched to a gene: 5. CDR3 sequence: CSAMGTSGDPYEQYF. CDR3 coding DNA: TGCAGTGCTATGGGGACTAGCGGGGACCCCTACGAGCAGTACTTC.

This clonotype was picked up many times. This chain uses TRBV20-1 with TRBJ1-2; 12 bases map to TRBD1. The ends lost 5 bases at V and 4 bases at J; junction bases unmatched: 8. The CDR3 spans 15 residues. Germline CDR1 DFQATT, CDR2 SNEGSKA (reference sequence). CDR3 DNA sequence: TGCAGTGCTTACTTTCGGGACAGGGGGCCCTATGGCTACACCTTC. Its translation: CSAYFRDRGPYGYTF.

This clonotype showed up many times. CDR3 nucleotides: TGTGCCAGCAGCGTCCCCTATTGCCGGGACAGGGTCGACTACGAGCAGTACTTC. It translates to CASSVPYCRDRVDYEQYF. The rearrangement links TRBV6-2 or TRBV6-3 to TRBJ2-7, with TRBD1 matching 9 bases. This CDR3 is 18 amino acids long. Germline V gene lookup returns CDR1 MNHEY and CDR2 SVGEGT. With V trimmed by 6 bases and J by 3 bases, 18 bases remained unmatched.